This T cell receptor (beta chain) comes out of a study of CD8+CD57+ T cells in acquired aplastic anemia. Background on the study: Recorded DNA amounts for sorted CD4+ and CD8+ cells had an average of approximately 2.9 ug. Read counts for CD4+ cells (from healthy donors) averaged about 10 million. Whole-study findings and limits: Overlapping CD8+ CDR3 repertoires of patients and controls contained roughly 29 shared sequences. Controls and patients did not differ significantly in CD8+ Simpson's diversity.

Of note for this clonotype: The antigen is not known.

CDR1 is ENHRY, CDR2 SYGVKD, per germline. V shed 8 bases and J shed 2 bases, with 11 bases lying between them. This CDR3 comprises 13 residues. According to the study, genomic DNA was the template for TCR beta VDJ and CDR3 profiling. MiXCR, applied by TCRdb to the reads, yields one record per CDR3 protein. The sample includes 40,000 to 50,000 distinct CDR3 sequences, around 72% of them seen just once. Sequencing was performed on sorted CD4+, CD8+, or CD8+CD57+ T cells (not recorded which) from PBMCs. The rearrangement joins TRBV10-3 to TRBJ2-3; D tentatively fits TRBD1 or TRBD2 (6 bases each). The receptor was derived from a human donor in good health, serving as a control. CDR3 in DNA: TGTGCCATCCGAAGGGGGGCCACAGATACGCAGTATTTT. This translates into CAIRRGATDTQYF.